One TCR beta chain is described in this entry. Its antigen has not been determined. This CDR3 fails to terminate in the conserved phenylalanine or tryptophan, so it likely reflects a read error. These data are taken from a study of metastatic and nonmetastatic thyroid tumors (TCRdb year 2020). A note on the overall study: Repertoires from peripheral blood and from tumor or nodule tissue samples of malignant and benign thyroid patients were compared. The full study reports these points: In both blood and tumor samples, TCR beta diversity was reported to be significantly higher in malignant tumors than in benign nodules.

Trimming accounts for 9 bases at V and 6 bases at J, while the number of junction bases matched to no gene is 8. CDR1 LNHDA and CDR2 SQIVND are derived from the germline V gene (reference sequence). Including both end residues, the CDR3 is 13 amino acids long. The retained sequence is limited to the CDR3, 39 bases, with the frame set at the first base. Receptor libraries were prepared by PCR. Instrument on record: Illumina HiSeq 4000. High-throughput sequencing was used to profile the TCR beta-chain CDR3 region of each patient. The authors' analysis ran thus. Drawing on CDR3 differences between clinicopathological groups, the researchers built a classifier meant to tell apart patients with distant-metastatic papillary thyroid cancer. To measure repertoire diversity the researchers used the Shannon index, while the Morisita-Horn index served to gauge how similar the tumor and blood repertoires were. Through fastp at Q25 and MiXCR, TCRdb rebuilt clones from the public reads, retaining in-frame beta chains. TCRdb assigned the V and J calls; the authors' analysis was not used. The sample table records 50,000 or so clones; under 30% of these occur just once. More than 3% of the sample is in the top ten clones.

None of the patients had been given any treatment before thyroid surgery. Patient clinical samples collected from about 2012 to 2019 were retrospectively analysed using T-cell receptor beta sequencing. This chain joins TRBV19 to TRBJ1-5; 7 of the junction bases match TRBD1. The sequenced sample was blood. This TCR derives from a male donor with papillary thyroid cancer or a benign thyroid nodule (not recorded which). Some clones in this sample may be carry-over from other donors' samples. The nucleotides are TGTGCCAGCGCACAGGGGTCTAGTCAGCCCCAGCATTCT. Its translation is CASAQGSSQPQHS.